Below, 23 T cell receptor beta chains from the same sample are listed, as sequenced in a study of neurological immune-mediated disorders. Using its own MiXCR run on the 5' RACE reads, TCRdb lists one record per CDR3 protein. The profile shows about 74,000 distinct CDR3 sequences, 4% to 6% of them singletons. Sequenced input: PBMCs. All receptors come from a man aged 18-30 years with multiple sclerosis.

This clonotype appeared many times. This chain links TRBV7-3 with TRBJ2-2, with no clear D. V lost 4 bases to trimming and J lost 4 bases, with 4 bases between them. Germline V CDR1 and CDR2: SGHTA, FQGTGA. The CDR3 loop spans 12 amino acids. The CDR3 DNA follows: TGTGCCAGCAGCTCAATCACCGGGGAGCTGTTTTTT. It translates to CASSSITGELFF.

This clonotype was counted many times. This rearrangement joins TRBV20-1 to TRBJ2-7; 7 bases match TRBD1. V was pared by 4 bases and J by 7 bases, with 7 bases of the junction left unmatched. The CDR3 has 12 amino acids. The V gene's germline CDR1 is DFQATT and CDR2 SNEGSKA (reference sequence). CDR3 in DNA: TGCAGTGCTAAGGGACAGATGATGGAGCAGTACTTC. Translating gives CSAKGQMMEQYF.

This clonotype was detected ten times or more. This chain connects TRBV5-4 to TRBJ1-1; D unresolved. CDR1 is SGHNT, CDR2 YYREEE, per germline (reference sequence). V lost 1 base to trimming and J lost 1 base, with 11 bases between them. The CDR3 loop spans 15 amino acids. CDR3 in DNA: TGTGCCAGCAGCTTGAGCCGTGGAGCGAACACTGAAGCTTTCTTT. This codes for CASSLSRGANTEAFF.

This clonotype was observed many times. The rearrangement uses TRBV21-1 and TRBJ2-4. TRBV21-1 is designated a pseudogene. The CDR3 extends over 15 amino acids. CDR3 loop: CASSKGRLAKNIQYF. The CDR3 DNA reads TGTGCCAGCAGCAAAGGGAGGTTAGCCAAAAACATTCAGTACTTC.

This clonotype was counted between two and nine times. Given a much more abundant clone one base away, this may be a read error. The J gene is TRBJ1-1, the V gene TRBV4-2; D unresolved. Per the germline V gene, CDR1 is LGHNA and CDR2 is YNFKEQ. The CDR3 totals 10 residues. V was clipped by 9 bases and J by 1 base, with 3 bases between them. CDR3 region: CARANTEAFF. In nucleotides, the CDR3 is TGTGCCAGAGCGAACACTGAAGCTTTCTTT.

This clonotype came up many times. The genes are TRBV5-1 and TRBJ1-6; D not certain. The germline V gene has CDR1 SGHRS and CDR2 YFSETQ. Deletions cut 2 bases from V and 6 bases from J, with 12 bases between. The CDR3 totals 15 residues. The CDR3 nucleotides are TGCGCCAGCAGCTTAACCGGACGAACTAATTCACCCCTCCACTTT. This sequence encodes CASSLTGRTNSPLHF.

There are many counts of this clonotype. The gene calls are TRBV12-3 or TRBV12-4 and TRBJ1-3; D is unresolved. The ends were cut back, 6 bases at V and 4 bases at J, with 19 bases in the middle. The CDR3 runs 16 residues. In DNA form, the CDR3 reads TGTGCCAGCAGATACCAAACCCACGGAGGGGGAAACACCATATATTTT. Protein sequence: CASRYQTHGGGNTIYF.

This clonotype was counted many times. DNA of the CDR3: TGCAGTGCTAGAGGCTCGGACACCGACACTGAAGCTTTCTTT. Translated: CSARGSDTDTEAFF. J is TRBJ1-1 and V is TRBV20-1, with TRBD1 as a possible D gene (5 bases). CDR3 length equals 14 residues. V was trimmed by 1 base and J by 3 bases, leaving 12 bases between them. Germline V gives CDR1 DFQATT, CDR2 SNEGSKA (reference sequence).

Many counts were recorded for this clonotype. The rearrangement joins TRBV29-1 to TRBJ1-1; 8 bases are shared with TRBD1. The V and J ends lost 6 bases and 12 bases, in that order; junction bases with no gene match: 12. Looked up from germline, CDR1 is SQVTM and CDR2 is ANQGSEA. This CDR3 region has 12 residues. The DNA of the CDR3 is TGCAGCGTCGGACAGGGCGAGCTGAATACTTTCTTT. Translated: CSVGQGELNTFF.

This clonotype has ten or more counts. This rearrangement joins TRBV11-2 to TRBJ2-7; D is perhaps TRBD1 (6 bases). CDR1 and CDR2 (germline): SGHAT, FQNNGV. V lost 5 bases to trimming and J lost 1 base, with 12 bases between them. The CDR3 covers 14 residues. The CDR3 loop is CASSPGDRSYEQYF. In DNA form, the CDR3 reads TGTGCCAGCAGCCCCGGAGACAGGTCCTACGAGCAGTACTTC.

This clonotype was seen many times. The rearrangement joins TRBV6-1 to TRBJ2-7; D is possibly TRBD2 (6 bases). The germline V and J ends were trimmed by 5 bases and 3 bases, with 20 bases remaining between them. The CDR3 contains 16 residues. Germline-derived CDR1 and CDR2 are MNHNS and SASEGT. DNA of the CDR3: TGTGCCAGCAGTAAGGAGGGATCCGGGGCCTTCTACGAGCAGTACTTC. Translation gives CASSKEGSGAFYEQYF.

In its sample, this clonotype was seen many times. The chain combines TRBV5-1 with TRBJ1-6, with D possibly matching TRBD1 (5 bases). This CDR3 has 17 amino acids. The germline gives CDR1 SGHRS, CDR2 YFSETQ. Trimming shortened V by 0 bases and J by 7 bases, and 17 bases separated the two germline ends. This chain's CDR3 is CASSLVSRGGGNSPLHF. CDR3 bases: TGCGCCAGCAGCTTGGTGTCGAGGGGTGGTGGGAATTCACCCCTCCACTTT.

This clonotype has a count of ten or more. The rearrangement links TRBV6-2 or TRBV6-3 to TRBJ2-2; no definite D call. Germline loops: CDR1 MNHEY, CDR2 SVGEGT. The CDR3 has 16 residues. Trimming shortened V by 0 bases and J by 5 bases, and 13 bases separated the two germline ends. The DNA for the CDR3 is TGTGCCAGCAGTTACTCGCGGCTAGGGTTTACCGGGGAGCTGTTTTTT. Translation gives CASSYSRLGFTGELFF.

This clonotype was seen ten or more times. The J gene is TRBJ2-7, the V gene TRBV5-6; D possibly corresponds to TRBD2 (5 bases). The CDR3 consists of 12 residues. Germline V gene sequence: CDR1 SGHDT, CDR2 YYEEEE. Trimming removed 3 bases from V and 2 bases from J, with 6 bases in between. The CDR3 region has the DNA TGTGCCAGCAGCTGGACTGCCTACGAGCAGTACTTC. Protein sequence: CASSWTAYEQYF.

This clonotype showed up many times. The chain uses TRBV3-1 and TRBJ2-1; D gene ambiguous. The CDR3 covers 12 residues. Germline CDR1 LGHDT, CDR2 YNNKEL (reference sequence). Trimming shortened V by 3 bases and J by 10 bases, and 10 bases separated the two germline ends. This CDR3 is CASSQAQREQFF. The CDR3, as DNA: TGTGCCAGCAGCCAGGCCCAGAGGGAGCAGTTCTTC.

Only a few counts were recorded for this clonotype. This sequence joins TRBV21-1 and TRBJ1-1. TRBV21-1 is marked as a pseudogene. The CDR3 is 14 amino acids. The CDR3 protein is CASRTPSSGAEAFF. CDR3 bases: TGTGCCAGCAGAACTCCCTCCTCGGGGGCTGAAGCTTTCTTT.

This clonotype has at least ten counts. At one end, the junction sequence differs from germline, possibly due to a read error. The V and J genes are TRBV29-1 and TRBJ2-5, with 10 bases lining up with TRBD2. The germline V gene has CDR1 SQVTM and CDR2 ANQGSEA. The CDR3 spans 14 residues. The DNA of the CDR3 is TGCAGCGTCGAAGGAATAGCGGGAGGAGAGACCCAGTACTTC. Translation gives CSVEGIAGGETQYF.

The chain links TRBV20-1 to TRBJ1-6, with D unresolved. CDR3 length: 13 residues. V lost 7 bases and J lost 0, with 7 bases in between. Germline assignment: CDR1 DFQATT and CDR2 SNEGSKA (reference sequence). DNA of the CDR3: TGCAGTGGGTACTCCTCCTATAATTCACCCCTCCACTTT. Amino acids: CSGYSSYNSPLHF.

This clonotype occurred many times. The chain is built from TRBV6-5 and TRBJ1-1; a weak D match, TRBD1 (6 bases). Trimming cost V 2 bases and J 7 bases, with 11 bases left between them. This CDR3 contains 13 residues. Germline values: CDR1 MNHEY, CDR2 SVGAGI. The CDR3 loop reads CASSYGTRVEAFF. CDR3 DNA: TGTGCCAGCAGTTACGGGACACGGGTTGAAGCTTTCTTT.

This clonotype has just a few counts. One end of the junction varies from germline; a read error may be responsible. The gene calls are TRBV7-2 and TRBJ1-6, with 8 bases identical to TRBD1. This CDR3 contains 17 residues. Germline V gives CDR1 SGHTA, CDR2 FQGNSA. The CDR3 is CASSRYGQGVSDSPLNF. The CDR3 DNA follows: TGTGCCAGCAGCCGATACGGACAGGGTGTCTCGGATTCACCCCTCAACTTT.

This clonotype was recorded many times. This chain links TRBV11-2 with TRBJ1-2; 12 positions agree with TRBD1. The CDR3 consists of 15 residues. V shed 1 base, J shed 7 bases, and the junction held 4 bases outside the gene matches. Germline values: CDR1 SGHAT, CDR2 FQNNGV. The CDR3 protein is CASSLAGTGGSGYTF. CDR3 coding DNA: TGTGCCAGCAGCTTAGCGGGGACAGGGGGCTCTGGCTACACCTTC.

The sample holds many counts of this clonotype. The gene calls are TRBV20-1 and TRBJ1-4, with TRBD1 matching 7 bases. V shed 3 bases and J 5 bases; nucleotides not matched to a gene: 9. Per germline, CDR1 DFQATT and CDR2 SNEGSKA (reference sequence). The CDR3 loop spans 15 amino acids. This CDR3 is CSARSPGTENEKLFF. The CDR3 bases are TGCAGTGCTAGGTCCCCCGGGACAGAGAATGAAAAACTGTTTTTT.

This clonotype was recorded only once. The chain combines TRBV20-1 with TRBJ2-1; TRBD2 matches at 16 bases. The length of the CDR3 is 17 residues. Trimming cost V 7 bases and J 3 bases; bases outside gene matches: 9. Germline loops: CDR1 DFQATT, CDR2 SNEGSKA (reference sequence). The CDR3 sequence is CSEKGLAGGTNYNEQFF. CDR3 sequence (DNA): TGCAGTGAAAAGGGACTAGCGGGAGGGACTAACTACAATGAGCAGTTCTTC.